This is a list of T cell receptor beta chains from one sample in a study of T cell responses to AZD1222 COVID-19 vaccine. Sequenced by immunoSEQ multiplex PCR; TCRdb stores in-frame clones only, minus some. The sample yields approximately 200,000 clones, approximately 91% seen once. The input for sequencing was peripheral blood, taken 28 days after the second AZD1222 dose. Source of these receptors: an adult who received the AZD1222 COVID-19 vaccine. CDR3s include the opening cysteine and the closing phenylalanine or tryptophan. The D gene is left open where the match is weak. Expanded clones get a size class; other rows say once, few or many, or leave the size out.

D: -
size: -
V: TRBV18
J: TRBJ2-7
CDR3: CASSPPTGPYEQYF
DNA: TGTGCCAGCTCACCCCCGACGGGACCTTACGAGCAGTACTTC

D: -
size: -
V: TRBV10-3
J: TRBJ2-6
CDR3: CACHGGAGANVLTF
DNA: TGTGCCTGCCACGGGGGAGCTGGGGCCAACGTCCTGACTTTC

D: TRBD2
size: -
V: TRBV7-8
J: TRBJ2-1
CDR3: CASSFRGTSGMNEQFF
DNA: TGTGCCAGCAGCTTCAGGGGGACTAGCGGGATGAATGAGCAGTTCTTC

D: -
size: few
V: TRBV18
J: TRBJ2-5
CDR3: CASSPGYETQYF
DNA: TGTGCCAGCTCACCAGGGTACGAGACCCAGTACTTC

D: -
size: -
V: TRBV28
J: TRBJ2-4
CDR3: CASSQDSLLAKNIQYF
DNA: TGTGCCAGCAGCCAGGACTCGTTGCTAGCCAAAAACATTCAGTACTTC

D: -
size: -
V: TRBV19
J: TRBJ1-3
CDR3: CASSTVRDSGNTIYF
DNA: TGTGCCAGTAGTACGGTCCGGGACTCTGGAAACACCATATATTTT

D: TRBD1
size: once
V: TRBV6-1
J: TRBJ1-3
CDR3: CASSEWDRDSGNTIYF
DNA: TGTGCCAGCAGTGAATGGGACAGAGATTCTGGAAACACCATATATTTT

D: TRBD2
size: once
V: TRBV7-2
J: TRBJ2-1
CDR3: CASSSRTSGEGSSYNEQFF
DNA: TGTGCCAGCAGCTCCCGGACTAGCGGGGAAGGCTCCTCCTACAATGAGCAGTTCTTC

D: -
size: -
V: TRBV27
J: TRBJ1-2
CDR3: CASSLTGMNYGYTF
DNA: TGTGCCAGCAGTTTGACTGGGATGAACTATGGCTACACCTTC

D: -
size: -
V: TRBV13
J: TRBJ2-6
CDR3: CASSRSGANVLTF
DNA: TGTGCCAGCAGCCGTTCTGGGGCCAACGTCCTGACTTTC

D: -
size: -
V: TRBV6-5
J: TRBJ2-2
CDR3: CASMRSWGTGELFF
DNA: TGTGCCAGCATGCGATCATGGGGCACCGGGGAGCTGTTTTTT

D: TRBD2
size: -
V: TRBV3-1/TRBV3-2
J: TRBJ2-3
CDR3: CASSHSGAGVTDTQYF
DNA: TGTGCCAGCAGCCATTCAGGAGCGGGAGTCACAGATACGCAGTATTTT